The clone carrying this TCR beta chain is a singleton in its sample. No antigen is known for it. Germline V CDR1 and CDR2: MNHEY, SVGAGI. There are 16 residues in the CDR3. V lost 2 bases and J lost 1, with 14 bases in between. This entry belongs to a study of cytomegalovirus exposure and HLA in healthy donors. Study in general: The use of the same platform for the 95 to 150 validation repertoires and the roughly 730 first-cohort repertoires was reported by a later analysis.

The assay was immunoSEQ multiplex PCR, and TCRdb's table has in-frame clones only and misses some. The data show some 260,000 clones, 90% seen once. General study points: In the 100 to 150 validation repertoires, about 94% of cluster scores exceeded 0, per a later analysis.

V gene TRBV6-5 combines with J gene TRBJ1-2; the D is unclear. This clonotype was sampled from a woman aged 25 to 39 in good health and CMV-seronegative. Sequencing used PBMCs. The CDR3 DNA reads TGTGCCAGCAGTTACCTACCGTCGAGACTTAACTATGGCTACACCTTC. Its translation: CASSYLPSRLNYGYTF.